This TCR beta chain originates from a study of CD8 T cells in ankylosing spondylitis (dated by TCRdb to about 2017). For context, the study as a whole: T cell receptor beta repertoires were profiled in healthy donors and ankylosing spondylitis patients so that disease-linked TCR variants could be found. The full study cohort comprised about 23 ankylosing spondylitis patients and 110 or so healthy donors. Samples of peripheral blood were taken, and for ankylosing spondylitis patients, synovial fluid was collected as well. The full study reports these points: The disease-linked clones were reported to be significantly enriched in matched synovial fluid samples from ankylosing spondylitis patients. A TCR beta motif made up of under ten highly homologous amino acid variants appeared to be characteristic of blood from ankylosing spondylitis patients. The disease-linked clones showed a CD8+ phenotype and occurred at relatively low frequencies in peripheral blood. Some of the motif variants had been reported before in the synovial fluid and blood of reactive arthritis patients, a finding that suggests common disease-initiation mechanisms.

A remark on this clonotype: It has no known antigen specificity. No much larger clone exists at a distance of one base, and base qualities are not known.

CDR1 SGHRS and CDR2 YFSETQ were looked up in the germline V gene. V and J are truncated by 2 bases and 3 bases respectively, leaving an intervening sequence of 6 bases. Taken from cysteine to phenylalanine, the CDR3 has 13 residues. Of all the DNA, just the CDR3 is kept, 39 bases in frame from base 1. Sequencing was performed on an Illumina HiSeq 2500. Quantitative 5'-RACE with molecular barcodes was the method used to prepare the TCR beta libraries. The original pipeline was this. A new computational method based on a probabilistic model of VDJ rearrangement was used to identify disease-linked TCR variants. The public reads were reprocessed in TCRdb via fastp at Q25 and MiXCR, keeping in-frame beta chains. Identical CDR3 proteins give one entry, which carries the most common genes and DNA. TCRdb, not the original authors, processed these V and J calls. This sample holds 310,000 or so distinct CDR3 sequences; 20% were observed only once. The biggest ten clones account for about 8% of the sample.

This clonotype was sampled from a male donor with ankylosing spondylitis or in good health (not recorded which). Sequenced material: blood, either unsorted or a sorted T cell fraction (not recorded which). The chain is assembled from TRBV5-1 and TRBJ2-1, with TRBD2 as a weak D call on 5 bases. At the DNA level, the sequence is TGCGCCAGCAGCTTCGGGGACTACAATGAGCAGTTCTTC. Translated, it gives CASSFGDYNEQFF.